This TCR beta chain was captured in a study of radiotherapy plus CTLA-4 blockade in lung cancer. Points on this clone: The germline gene is not matched at one end of the junction; a read error may be the cause.

Produced via immunoSEQ multiplex PCR; TCRdb's table is partial and in-frame only. The table has about 40,000 clones, 60% to 80% seen once; the top ten hold 23%. Germline values: CDR1 SSHAT, CDR2 FNYEAQ (reference sequence). The CDR3 sequence is 13 residues long. The material sequenced was peripheral blood, taken from a patient treated with radiotherapy plus ipilimumab. The receptor was derived from a human donor with non-small cell lung cancer that progressed on radiotherapy plus ipilimumab. The V and J genes are TRBV7-7 and TRBJ2-3; D is possibly TRBD2 (6 bases). The CDR3 nucleotides are TGTGCTAGCAGCTTCGGGGGTACAGATACGCAGTATTTT. Protein product: CASSFGGTDTQYF.